These T cell receptor beta chains were read from a single sample in a study of post-analysis software for immune sequencing data. TCRdb used MiXCR to reprocess the PCR reads, holding one entry per CDR3 protein. The sample consists of some 890,000 distinct CDR3 sequences, about 53% of them appearing once. Sequencing used blood. The source of these receptors is a girl aged 5-17 years with multiple sclerosis. Each CDR3 is given with its conserved first and last residue. Each record gives: clone size, J gene, D gene, V gene, CDR3 DNA, CDR3 protein. The D gene is left open where the match is weak. The listing skips clone size in some rows; elsewhere it reads once, few, many or a size class.

clone size: few
J gene: TRBJ2-7
D gene: .
V gene: TRBV5-1
CDR3 DNA: TGCGCCAGCAGCTTGCCTTCTTCCTCCTACGAGCAGTACTTC
CDR3 protein: CASSLPSSSYEQYF

clone size: .
J gene: TRBJ2-3
D gene: TRBD2
V gene: TRBV7-3
CDR3 DNA: TGTGCCAGCAGCTTCGGCGGGAGTAGCACAGATACGCAGTATTTT
CDR3 protein: CASSFGGSSTDTQYF

clone size: .
J gene: TRBJ2-1
D gene: .
V gene: TRBV21-1
CDR3 DNA: TGTGCCAGCACCTTTTTTTCTAGGGGTCTAGCGGTCTACAATGAGCAGTTCTTC
CDR3 protein: CASTFFSRGLAVYNEQFF

clone size: .
J gene: TRBJ2-5
D gene: .
V gene: TRBV27
CDR3 DNA: TGTGCCAGCAGTTTCTTGACAAACAAAGAGACCCAGTACTTC
CDR3 protein: CASSFLTNKETQYF

clone size: few
J gene: TRBJ2-1
D gene: TRBD1
V gene: TRBV10-3
CDR3 DNA: TGTGCCATAAACCGGGACAGGGGAAATGAGCAGTTCTTC
CDR3 protein: CAINRDRGNEQFF

clone size: .
J gene: TRBJ2-4
D gene: .
V gene: TRBV7-9
CDR3 DNA: TGTGCCAGCAGCGAAGAGGCTAGCAGGAGTGATATTGGAAACATTCAGTACTTC
CDR3 protein: CASSEEASRSDIGNIQYF

clone size: .
J gene: TRBJ2-5
D gene: .
V gene: TRBV2
CDR3 DNA: TGTGCCAGCAGTGCTCTGGGTGGGGCGGAGACCCAGTACTTC
CDR3 protein: CASSALGGAETQYF

clone size: .
J gene: TRBJ1-1
D gene: TRBD1
V gene: TRBV6-1
CDR3 DNA: TGTGCCAGCAGGAAACCGGGACAGGGGGCAGGGAACACTGAAGCTTTCTTT
CDR3 protein: CASRKPGQGAGNTEAFF

clone size: few
J gene: TRBJ1-1
D gene: .
V gene: TRBV12-3/TRBV12-4
CDR3 DNA: TGTGCCAGCAGTTTTTCAAGTCCGCGATCTGAAGCTTTCTTT
CDR3 protein: CASSFSSPRSEAFF

clone size: .
J gene: TRBJ2-1
D gene: .
V gene: TRBV12-3/TRBV12-4
CDR3 DNA: TGTGCCAGCAGTCTCAGAGGGGGGCGCAAGGATGAGCAGTTCTTC
CDR3 protein: CASSLRGGRKDEQFF

clone size: .
J gene: TRBJ2-5
D gene: .
V gene: TRBV29-1
CDR3 DNA: TGCAGCGTGGGGATGGGAGAGACCCAGTACTTC
CDR3 protein: CSVGMGETQYF

clone size: few
J gene: TRBJ2-3
D gene: .
V gene: TRBV29-1
CDR3 DNA: TGCAGCGTGACGGGACGATCAACAGATACGCAGTATTTT
CDR3 protein: CSVTGRSTDTQYF

clone size: few
J gene: TRBJ2-5
D gene: .
V gene: TRBV29-1
CDR3 DNA: TGCAGCGAGGGCATTCAAGAGACCCAGTACTTC
CDR3 protein: CSEGIQETQYF

clone size: .
J gene: TRBJ2-7
D gene: .
V gene: TRBV12-3/TRBV12-4
CDR3 DNA: TGTGCCAGCACCCCACAGTGGACAGCTAACTCCTACGAGCAGTACTTC
CDR3 protein: CASTPQWTANSYEQYF

clone size: few
J gene: TRBJ2-5
D gene: .
V gene: TRBV11-1
CDR3 DNA: TGTGCCAGCAGCGCAGAACAAGAGACCCAGTACTTC
CDR3 protein: CASSAEQETQYF

clone size: .
J gene: TRBJ2-7
D gene: TRBD1
V gene: TRBV6-6
CDR3 DNA: TGTGCCAGCAGATACCGGGACAGGGGATACGAGCAGTACTTC
CDR3 protein: CASRYRDRGYEQYF

clone size: .
J gene: TRBJ1-4
D gene: .
V gene: TRBV28
CDR3 DNA: TGTGCCAGCGGCGACGTCGCAACTAATGAAAAACTGTTTTTT
CDR3 protein: CASGDVATNEKLFF

clone size: .
J gene: TRBJ2-1
D gene: .
V gene: TRBV5-1
CDR3 DNA: TGCGCCAGCAGTCAGATGGGGCCAGGGGGACTAGGGCCCGGGTCCTACAATGAGCAGTTCTTC
CDR3 protein: CASSQMGPGGLGPGSYNEQFF

clone size: .
J gene: TRBJ1-1
D gene: TRBD1
V gene: TRBV29-1
CDR3 DNA: TGCAGCGGGGCGACAGGGGGCGGCACTGAAGCTTTCTTT
CDR3 protein: CSGATGGGTEAFF

clone size: .
J gene: TRBJ2-1
D gene: TRBD2
V gene: TRBV7-9
CDR3 DNA: TGTGCCAGCAGCTCGCCCACTGGCGGGGGGCCCTACAATGAGCAGTTCTTC
CDR3 protein: CASSSPTGGGPYNEQFF

clone size: .
J gene: TRBJ2-5
D gene: TRBD2
V gene: TRBV12-3/TRBV12-4
CDR3 DNA: TGTGCCAGCAGTTTCTCCGGGAGGGCCAAAGAGACCCAGTACTTC
CDR3 protein: CASSFSGRAKETQYF

clone size: .
J gene: TRBJ2-1
D gene: TRBD2
V gene: TRBV6-5
CDR3 DNA: TGTGCCAGCAGTTACTCGAGAGGTTCGCTAGCGGGGGCCTATGAGCAGTTCTTC
CDR3 protein: CASSYSRGSLAGAYEQFF

clone size: few
J gene: TRBJ2-6
D gene: TRBD1
V gene: TRBV7-6
CDR3 DNA: TGTGCCAGCAGCTTAGCGGGACAGGGGGCCACTGGGGCCAACGTCCTGACTTTC
CDR3 protein: CASSLAGQGATGANVLTF

clone size: .
J gene: TRBJ1-1
D gene: TRBD1
V gene: TRBV14
CDR3 DNA: TGTGCCAGCAGTCGGGGCAGGGGGTCGGATGACCGAACTGAAGCTTTCTTT
CDR3 protein: CASSRGRGSDDRTEAFF

clone size: .
J gene: TRBJ2-3
D gene: .
V gene: TRBV7-8
CDR3 DNA: TGTGCCAGCAGCACTAGAGGTCTGGTGGATACGCAGTATTTT
CDR3 protein: CASSTRGLVDTQYF

clone size: few
J gene: TRBJ2-1
D gene: TRBD2
V gene: TRBV29-1
CDR3 DNA: TGCAGCGTTGAAGATTGGCAGCGGGGAGAGACCCAGTTCTTC
CDR3 protein: CSVEDWQRGETQFF

clone size: few
J gene: TRBJ2-1
D gene: .
V gene: TRBV20-1
CDR3 DNA: TGCAGTGCGCTTAGAGGGAATGAGCAGTTCTTC
CDR3 protein: CSALRGNEQFF

clone size: few
J gene: TRBJ1-2
D gene: .
V gene: TRBV12-3/TRBV12-4
CDR3 DNA: TGTGCCAGCAGACCAACAGGGAATACTGGCTACACCTTC
CDR3 protein: CASRPTGNTGYTF

clone size: .
J gene: TRBJ1-4
D gene: TRBD1
V gene: TRBV7-2
CDR3 DNA: TGTGCCAGCAGCCCTCTGCAGGGGGGACCTAATGAAAAACTGTTTTTT
CDR3 protein: CASSPLQGGPNEKLFF

clone size: .
J gene: TRBJ1-5
D gene: TRBD1
V gene: TRBV5-1
CDR3 DNA: TGCGCCAGCAGCCGTTCCGGGACAGGGAACAATCAGCCCCAGCATTTT
CDR3 protein: CASSRSGTGNNQPQHF

clone size: .
J gene: TRBJ2-1
D gene: TRBD2
V gene: TRBV19
CDR3 DNA: TGTGCCAGTAGAGGACTAGCGGGATTAGACCAGTTCTTC
CDR3 protein: CASRGLAGLDQFF

clone size: .
J gene: TRBJ2-7
D gene: .
V gene: TRBV5-1
CDR3 DNA: TGCGCCAGCGGCCGAGGGGGCCTAGCGGGTACCTCCTCCTACGAGCAGTACTTC
CDR3 protein: CASGRGGLAGTSSYEQYF

clone size: .
J gene: TRBJ1-2
D gene: .
V gene: TRBV5-1
CDR3 DNA: TGCGCCAGCAGCTTGGAGCCAGGGGCGGATGGCTACACCTTC
CDR3 protein: CASSLEPGADGYTF

clone size: .
J gene: TRBJ2-1
D gene: TRBD1
V gene: TRBV12-3/TRBV12-4
CDR3 DNA: TGTGCCAGCAGTTCCCCGGGACAGGAAAGGAATGAGCAGTTCTTC
CDR3 protein: CASSSPGQERNEQFF

clone size: .
J gene: TRBJ2-3
D gene: .
V gene: TRBV11-2
CDR3 DNA: TGTGCCAGCAGCTTAGATAGGCGGGAAAGCACAGATACGCAGTATTTT
CDR3 protein: CASSLDRRESTDTQYF

clone size: few
J gene: TRBJ1-2
D gene: .
V gene: TRBV13
CDR3 DNA: TGTGCCAGCAGCCGGAGGGAGGGACCCAACTATGGCTACACCTTC
CDR3 protein: CASSRREGPNYGYTF

clone size: .
J gene: TRBJ2-6
D gene: .
V gene: TRBV7-9
CDR3 DNA: TGTGCCAGCAGACTACAGTCCGGGGCCAACGTCCTGACTTTC
CDR3 protein: CASRLQSGANVLTF

clone size: many
J gene: TRBJ2-1
D gene: .
V gene: TRBV3-1
CDR3 DNA: TGTGCCAGCACCCCCAGGGGGGGCCATGAGCAGTTCTTC
CDR3 protein: CASTPRGGHEQFF

clone size: .
J gene: TRBJ1-6
D gene: .
V gene: TRBV20-1
CDR3 DNA: TGCAGTGCTAGAGGGGCTGTTGGGACACCCCTCCACTTT
CDR3 protein: CSARGAVGTPLHF

clone size: .
J gene: TRBJ2-4
D gene: TRBD2
V gene: TRBV20-1
CDR3 DNA: TGCAGTGCTAGAGAGGGGACTAGCGGGAGTGACATTCAGTACTTC
CDR3 protein: CSAREGTSGSDIQYF

clone size: .
J gene: TRBJ2-7
D gene: .
V gene: TRBV27
CDR3 DNA: TGTGCCAGCAGTCGGGACTCCAAGGCCTACGAGCAGTACTTC
CDR3 protein: CASSRDSKAYEQYF

clone size: .
J gene: TRBJ1-5
D gene: .
V gene: TRBV28
CDR3 DNA: TGTGCCAGCAGCTCCGGACAGAATAGCAATCAGCCCCAGCATTTT
CDR3 protein: CASSSGQNSNQPQHF

clone size: few
J gene: TRBJ2-1
D gene: .
V gene: TRBV7-3
CDR3 DNA: TGTGCCAGCAGCTTAAATGGGGGGAGCTCCTACAATGAGCAGTTCTTC
CDR3 protein: CASSLNGGSSYNEQFF

clone size: .
J gene: TRBJ2-1
D gene: TRBD2
V gene: TRBV20-1
CDR3 DNA: TGCAGTGCTAGAGGAGCTAGCGGGAGGGCCCTCGGCAATGAGCAGTTCTTC
CDR3 protein: CSARGASGRALGNEQFF

clone size: .
J gene: TRBJ2-1
D gene: .
V gene: TRBV5-1
CDR3 DNA: TGCGCCAGCAGCCCAGGGGGGTCAGGTAAGGGTGAGCAGTTCTTC
CDR3 protein: CASSPGGSGKGEQFF

clone size: .
J gene: TRBJ2-1
D gene: TRBD2
V gene: TRBV10-3
CDR3 DNA: TGTGCCATCAGTGAGTCGGCGGGAGTGGGGTCCAATGAGCAGTTCTTC
CDR3 protein: CAISESAGVGSNEQFF

clone size: .
J gene: TRBJ2-1
D gene: .
V gene: TRBV12-3/TRBV12-4
CDR3 DNA: TGTGCCAGCAGTTTAGGGAGTCGCACTAGCAGTCACAATGAGCAGTTCTTC
CDR3 protein: CASSLGSRTSSHNEQFF

clone size: .
J gene: TRBJ2-7
D gene: .
V gene: TRBV4-1
CDR3 DNA: TGCGCCAGCAGCTCGACCTTACTCCGGGACGGACCCTACGAGCAGTACTTC
CDR3 protein: CASSSTLLRDGPYEQYF

clone size: .
J gene: TRBJ1-4
D gene: TRBD1
V gene: TRBV5-6
CDR3 DNA: TGTGCCAGCAGCTTGAGTGAGGGGGCGGAAGAAAAACTGTTTTTT
CDR3 protein: CASSLSEGAEEKLFF

clone size: many
J gene: TRBJ2-6
D gene: .
V gene: TRBV29-1
CDR3 DNA: TGCAGCGTTGAAGGGGGAACTGGGGCCAACGTCCTGACTTTC
CDR3 protein: CSVEGGTGANVLTF